Shown below are 9 T cell receptor beta chains from a single sample sequenced in a study of neurological immune-mediated disorders. Using its own MiXCR run on the 5' RACE reads, TCRdb lists one record per CDR3 protein. The data contain some 65,000 distinct CDR3 sequences, roughly 5.5% of them singletons. The specimen was PBMCs. These receptors originate from a woman in her 30s with multiple sclerosis.

This clonotype was observed at least ten times. The rearrangement links TRBV7-9 to TRBJ1-6; no clear D. V was cut by 2 bases and J by 5 bases, with 4 bases left in between. Germline-derived CDR1 and CDR2 are SEHNR and FQNEAQ (reference sequence). The CDR3 is 13 residues long. CDR3 coding DNA: TGTGCCAGCAGCTTACTCGATAATTCACCCCTCCACTTT. It codes for CASSLLDNSPLHF.

In the case of this clonotype: An end of the junction differs from the germline gene, which may be a read error. The rearrangement joins TRBV5-1 to TRBJ1-6; tentative D call: TRBD1 (5 bases). Germline assignment: CDR1 SGHRS and CDR2 YFSETQ. The CDR3 consists of 17 residues. The CDR3 DNA reads as TGCGCCAGCAGCTTGAGGGGAGGACGGGATTATAATTCACCCCTCAACTTT. Amino acids: CASSLRGGRDYNSPLNF.

The sample holds many counts of this clonotype. The rearrangement uses TRBV5-1 and TRBJ1-1; D is possibly TRBD1 (5 bases). The V gene lost 3 bases and the J gene lost 3 bases, with 12 bases spanning the gap. The CDR3 length is 14 residues. Per the germline V gene, CDR1 is SGHRS and CDR2 is YFSETQ. The CDR3 bases are TGCGCCAGCAGCTCAAAGGGGTGGGACACTGAAGCTTTCTTT. It yields the protein CASSSKGWDTEAFF.

This clonotype was recorded many times. CDR3 protein: CSVDPRTSLEETQYF. CDR3 bases: TGCAGCGTTGACCCAAGGACTAGTTTGGAAGAGACCCAGTACTTC. The chain employs TRBV29-1 and TRBJ2-5; 7 bases are a match to TRBD2. Per the germline V gene, CDR1 is SQVTM and CDR2 is ANQGSEA. V gave up 3 bases and J gave up 3 bases; unmatched junction bases: 10. The CDR3 spans 15 residues.

This clonotype occurred many times. V is TRBV5-1 and J is TRBJ1-1, with a possible D match to TRBD1 (6 bases). Germline values: CDR1 SGHRS, CDR2 YFSETQ. CDR3 length: 15 amino acids. Trimming pared 6 bases from V and 4 bases from J, leaving 19 bases between. The CDR3 sequence is CASNSPGTLPTEAFF. CDR3 sequence (DNA): TGCGCCAGCAACTCTCCCGGGACACTTCCCACTGAAGCTTTCTTT.

Comment on this clonotype: A much larger clone lies one base from this, so it may be a read error. The gene calls are TRBV7-2 and TRBJ1-2; D remains ambiguous. Trimming stripped 5 bases from V and 6 bases from J, with 13 bases between. Germline lookup yields CDR1 SGHTA and CDR2 FQGNSA. The CDR3 is made up of 13 amino acids. CDR3 nucleotide sequence: TGTGCCAGCAGCCGGGAAAGGCTTAATGGCTACACCTTC. Its translation: CASSRERLNGYTF.

The table lists this clonotype with many counts. The rearrangement links TRBV12-3 or TRBV12-4 to TRBJ1-6, with no clear D. Trimming stripped 5 bases from V and 0 bases from J, with 14 bases between. The CDR3 runs 17 residues. CDR3 coding DNA: TGTGCCAGCAGTAGGGCAGCCTCGAGCTCCTATAATTCACCCCTCCACTTT. It is translated as CASSRAASSSYNSPLHF.

This clonotype has ten or more counts. The J gene is TRBJ1-3, the V gene TRBV4-1, with TRBD1 identical over 10 bases. CDR3 size: 18 residues. The germline gives CDR1 MGHRA, CDR2 YSYEKL. Losses at the gene ends were 0 bases for V and 4 bases for J; bases not matched to a gene: 9. The CDR3 DNA follows: TGCGCCAGCAGCCAAGATCTGGGACAGGGGTCAAGAGGAAACACCATATATTTT. This sequence encodes CASSQDLGQGSRGNTIYF.

This clonotype was detected many times. The chain couples TRBV20-1 to TRBJ1-6; 7 bases fit TRBD1. This CDR3 is 12 amino acids long. V lost 6 bases and J lost 6; bases outside the gene matches: 2. CDR1 and CDR2 (germline): DFQATT, SNEGSKA (reference sequence). In DNA, the CDR3 is TGCAGTGCCTCAGGGGGTAATTCACCCCTCCACTTT. It is translated as CSASGGNSPLHF.